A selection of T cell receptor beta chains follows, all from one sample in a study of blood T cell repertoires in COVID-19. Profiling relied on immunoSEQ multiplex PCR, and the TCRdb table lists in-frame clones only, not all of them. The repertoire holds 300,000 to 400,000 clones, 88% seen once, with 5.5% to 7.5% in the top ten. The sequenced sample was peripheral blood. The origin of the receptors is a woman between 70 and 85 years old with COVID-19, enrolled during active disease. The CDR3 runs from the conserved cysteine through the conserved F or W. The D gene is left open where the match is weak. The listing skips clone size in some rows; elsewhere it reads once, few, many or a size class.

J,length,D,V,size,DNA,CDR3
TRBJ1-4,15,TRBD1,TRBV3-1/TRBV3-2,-,TGTGCCAGCAGTTTTCCGGGACAGGGGCTTGAAAAACTGTTTTTT,CASSFPGQGLEKLFF
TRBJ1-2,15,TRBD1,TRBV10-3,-,TGTGCCACCTACTCCGGGACAGGGGTTTTCTATGGCTACACCTTC,CATYSGTGVFYGYTF
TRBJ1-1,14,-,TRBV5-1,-,TGCGCCAGCAGCTTGGGACAGGCGGACACTGAAGCTTTCTTT,CASSLGQADTEAFF
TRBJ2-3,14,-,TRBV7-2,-,TGTGCCAGCAGCTTAGCGGGCCCCACAGATACGCAGTATTTT,CASSLAGPTDTQYF
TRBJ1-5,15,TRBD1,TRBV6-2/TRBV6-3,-,TGTGCCAGCAGTTACTTCACAGGGGGCGGGCAGCCCCAGCATTTT,CASSYFTGGGQPQHF
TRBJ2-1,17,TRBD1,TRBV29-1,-,TGCAGCGTTGAAGGTGGGGACAGGGGTCGATCCTACAATGAGCAGTTCTTC,CSVEGGDRGRSYNEQFF
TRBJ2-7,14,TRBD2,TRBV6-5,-,TGTGCCAGCAGACGGACTAGCGGGGAATACGAGCAGTACTTC,CASRRTSGEYEQYF
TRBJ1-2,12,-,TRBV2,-,TGTGCCAGCAGCGGGGAGTGGTATGGCTACACCTTC,CASSGEWYGYTF
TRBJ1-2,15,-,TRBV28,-,TGTGCCAGCAGTCTGAGGTTTACGGGTAGCTATGGCTACACCTTC,CASSLRFTGSYGYTF
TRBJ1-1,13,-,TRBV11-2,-,TGTGCCAGCAGCTTCGGCACGAGAGAGGGAGCTTTCTTT,CASSFGTREGAFF
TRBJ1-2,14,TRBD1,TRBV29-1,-,TGCAGCGTTGAAGATCCAGGGGGAACTTATGGCTACACCTTC,CSVEDPGGTYGYTF
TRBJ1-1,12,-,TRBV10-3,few,TGTGCCATCAGTGAGATCGGCACTGAAGCTTTCTTT,CAISEIGTEAFF
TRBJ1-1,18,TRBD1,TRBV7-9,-,TGTGCCAGCAGCTTAGGTACAGGGGGCGGGATGGGAGACACTGAAGCTTTCTTT,CASSLGTGGGMGDTEAFF
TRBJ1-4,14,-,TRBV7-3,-,TGTGCCAGCAGCTTAGGAGGGCAAGGGGAAAAACTGTTTTTT,CASSLGGQGEKLFF
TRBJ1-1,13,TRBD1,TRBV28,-,TGTGCCAGCAGTTTTAGGCAGGGGGGTAAAGCTTTCTTT,CASSFRQGGKAFF
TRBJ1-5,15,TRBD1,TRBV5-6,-,TGTGCCAGCAGCCGCGGACAGGGTGGCAATCAGCCCCAGCATTTT,CASSRGQGGNQPQHF
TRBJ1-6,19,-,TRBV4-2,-,TGTGCCAGCAGCCACGCGGGCGGGGCGGGGAGCTCCTATAATTCACCCCTCCACTTT,CASSHAGGAGSSYNSPLHF
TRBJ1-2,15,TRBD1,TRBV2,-,TGTGCCAGCAGTGCGTACCGGACAGGCCTCTATGGCTACACCTTC,CASSAYRTGLYGYTF
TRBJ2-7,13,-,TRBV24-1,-,TGTGCCACCAGTGAACCTTACGGCGGCGAGCAGTACTTC,CATSEPYGGEQYF
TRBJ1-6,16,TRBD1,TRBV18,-,TGTGCCAGCTCACCACGGCTACAGGGGTCGGACTCACCCCTCCACTTT,CASSPRLQGSDSPLHF
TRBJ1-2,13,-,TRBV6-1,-,TGTGCCAGCAGACCCGCGGCCCGGGATGGCTACACCTTC,CASRPAARDGYTF
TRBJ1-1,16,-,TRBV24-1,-,TGTGCCACCAGTGACTCCCGCCAGGGGATGAACACTGAAGCTTTCTTT,CATSDSRQGMNTEAFF
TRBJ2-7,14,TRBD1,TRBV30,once,TGTGCCTGGAGTGCGGGACAGGAGCCTTACGAGCAGTACTTC,CAWSAGQEPYEQYF
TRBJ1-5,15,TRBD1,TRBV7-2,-,TGTGCCAGCAGCTCTGGGCAGGGGGCTCTGCAGCCCCAGCATTTT,CASSSGQGALQPQHF
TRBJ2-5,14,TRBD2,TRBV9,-,TGTGCCAGCAGCCCCGGAGGACTAGCGGAGACCCAGTACTTC,CASSPGGLAETQYF
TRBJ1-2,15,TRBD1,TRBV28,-,TGTGCCAGCAGTGAACAGGGGGCGGAATTCTATGGCTACACCTTC,CASSEQGAEFYGYTF
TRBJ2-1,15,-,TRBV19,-,TGTGCCAGTAGCCCCTCTTCGAGCTCCTACAATGAGCAGTTCTTC,CASSPSSSSYNEQFF
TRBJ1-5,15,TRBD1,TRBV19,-,TGTGCCAGTAGTTCCCTACAGGGGAGCAATCAGCCCCAGCATTTT,CASSSLQGSNQPQHF
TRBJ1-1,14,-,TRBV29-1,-,TGCAGCGTTGATAGTAGTTTCCTGAACACTGAAGCTTTCTTT,CSVDSSFLNTEAFF
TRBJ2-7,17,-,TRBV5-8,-,TGTGCCAGCAGCTTGGAGCTTACGACAGCAATAACCTACGAGCAGTACTTC,CASSLELTTAITYEQYF
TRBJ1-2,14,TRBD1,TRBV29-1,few,TGCAGCGTTGTTGGTGGGACAGGGGTGTATGGCTACACCTTC,CSVVGGTGVYGYTF
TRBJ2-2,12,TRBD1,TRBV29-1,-,TGCAGCGTTTACAGGGGGCCCGGGGAGCTGTTTTTT,CSVYRGPGELFF
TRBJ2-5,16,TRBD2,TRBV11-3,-,TGTGCCAGCAGCTCCAGGGTGACTAGCGGGGAAGAGACCCAGTACTTC,CASSSRVTSGEETQYF
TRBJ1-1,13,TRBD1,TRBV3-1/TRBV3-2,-,TGTGCCAGCAGCCTCTTACAGGGGGCTGAAGCTTTCTTT,CASSLLQGAEAFF
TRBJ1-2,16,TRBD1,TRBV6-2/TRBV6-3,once,TGTGCCAGCAGTTACGATGCCGGGACAGGGGCTTATGGCTACACCTTC,CASSYDAGTGAYGYTF
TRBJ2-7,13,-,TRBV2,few,TGTGCCAGCAGTGAAGACAGGTGGGGAGAGCAGTACTTC,CASSEDRWGEQYF
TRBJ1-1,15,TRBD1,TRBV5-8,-,TGTGCCAGCAGCTCCCTGGACAGGGAAGACACTGAAGCTTTCTTT,CASSSLDREDTEAFF
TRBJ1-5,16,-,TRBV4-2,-,TGTGCCAGCAGCCAAGATCCAGGGTTTCCCAACCAGCCCCAGCATTTT,CASSQDPGFPNQPQHF
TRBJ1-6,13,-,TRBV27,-,TGTGCCAGCAGTTCCCGGAGTAATTCACCCCTCCACTTT,CASSSRSNSPLHF
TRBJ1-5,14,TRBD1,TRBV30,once,TGTGCCTGGAGTGTAACAGGGGATAATCAGCCCCAGCATTTT,CAWSVTGDNQPQHF